Below, one T cell receptor (beta chain) is given with its context. CDR1 MNHEY and CDR2 SMNVEV come from the germline V gene (reference sequence). The CDR3 consists of 14 residues. V dropped 3 bases and J dropped 2; count of bases not matched to a gene: 2. As handled by the study authors: Cell counts per sample came from amplifying reference gene primers. The assay was immunoSEQ multiplex PCR, and TCRdb's table has in-frame clones only and misses some. The V and J calls and clone size were taken over from that table, and D and trimming were inferred from the DNA. The table shows 130,000 to 150,000 clones, with roughly 79% occurring only once. This specimen belongs to a study of blood T cell repertoires in COVID-19. Study details: COVID-19 samples collected from the United States, Italy and Spain covered acute and convalescent phases. T cells, B-cell-depleted T cells, or PBMCs supplied cDNA or gDNA.

The chain carries TRBV27 and TRBJ2-5, with 8 bases matching TRBD1. The sequence was collected from a human donor with acute or convalescent COVID-19. The donor label of this sample is uncertain. The source material was peripheral blood. CDR3 bases: TGTGCCAGCAGTTTTGGGACAGGACAAGAGACCCAGTACTTC. As protein: CASSFGTGQETQYF.